These 30 T cell receptor beta chains were sequenced from one sample in a study of T cell responses to AZD1222 COVID-19 vaccine. The table came from immunoSEQ multiplex PCR; TCRdb's copy has only in-frame clones and leaves some out. In the table there are hundreds of thousands of clones, almost 95% of which are singletons. This material consisted of peripheral blood, taken 28 days after the second AZD1222 dose. The receptors derive from an adult who received the AZD1222 COVID-19 vaccine.

The rearrangement links TRBV5-5 to TRBJ1-1, with 10 nucleotides matching TRBD1. V lost 3 bases and J lost 5; bases outside the gene matches: 10. Germline V gene sequence: CDR1 SGHKS, CDR2 YYEKEE (reference sequence). CDR3 size: 16 residues. CDR3 residues: CASSSSTGGEVTEAFF. CDR3 sequence (DNA): TGTGCCAGCAGCTCGTCGACAGGGGGCGAAGTAACTGAAGCTTTCTTT.

This chain joins TRBV2 and TRBJ1-3, with TRBD1 identical over 11 bases. V was pared by 8 bases and J by 1 base, with 4 bases of the junction left unmatched. CDR3 length: 15 amino acids. The V gene's germline CDR1 is SNHLY and CDR2 FYNNEI. CDR3 sequence reads: CASSGDRGSGNTIYF. DNA for the CDR3: TGTGCCAGCTCCGGGGACAGGGGGTCTGGAAACACCATATATTTT.

Points on this clone: Its ends do not fully match the called genes, so a read error is possible. CDR3 protein: CASSPDGGNGKLFF. The CDR3 DNA reads as TGCGCCAGCAGCCCCGATGGGGGAAATGGAAAACTGTTTTTT. The chain links TRBV5-1 to TRBJ1-4; possible D gene TRBD1, 5 bases. The CDR3 is made up of 14 amino acids. Germline V lookup: CDR1 SGHRS, CDR2 YFSETQ. The whole variable domain, remainder taken from reference TRBV5-1 and TRBJ1-4, is KAGVTQTPRYLIKTRGQQVTLSCSPISGHRSVSWYQQTPGQGLQFLFEYFSETQRNKGNFPGRFSGRQFSNSRSEMNVSTLELGDSALYLCASSPDGGNGKLFFGSGTQLSVL.

The CDR3 nucleotides read TGTGCCAGCAGGGGGGACAGAGATTTCTATGGCTACACCTTC. Its translation: CASRGDRDFYGYTF. The chain combines TRBV27 with TRBJ1-2; 7 bases align to TRBD1. The CDR3 is 14 amino acids. Unmatched junction bases numbered 8, after V lost 6 bases and J lost 4 bases. Per germline, CDR1 MNHEY and CDR2 SMNVEV (reference sequence).

This chain uses TRBV2 with TRBJ1-2, with 7 bases lining up with TRBD1. The CDR3 has 16 amino acids. Germline V gene lookup returns CDR1 SNHLY and CDR2 FYNNEI. Germline trimming cut 1 base from V and 4 bases from J; bases unmatched to any gene: 9. This CDR3 is CASSEVPLGQVYGYTF. CDR3 nucleotides: TGTGCCAGCAGTGAAGTCCCCCTTGGACAGGTCTATGGCTACACCTTC.

As for this clone: This specimen includes other DNA sequences encoding the same CDR3. The chain links TRBV3-1 (or the pseudogene TRBV3-2) to TRBJ2-5; D might be TRBD2 (5 bases). The CDR3 is made up of 14 amino acids. Germline CDR1 LGHDT, CDR2 YNNKEL (reference sequence). The V end lost 1 base, the J end lost 5 bases, and 11 bases lay between the germline ends. The CDR3 coding sequence is TGTGCCAGCAGCCAAGGATCGGGCGGGGAGACCCAGTACTTC. Translated: CASSQGSGGETQYF.

This chain connects TRBV2 to TRBJ1-2; weak D call: TRBD1 (6 bases). From germline, CDR1 is SNHLY and CDR2 FYNNEI. V lost 4 bases and J 7 bases, leaving 13 bases between the germline ends. This CDR3 comprises 13 residues. Here the CDR3 reads CASSVDSGGGYTF. CDR3 DNA: TGTGCCAGCAGTGTGGACAGCGGTGGTGGCTACACCTTC.

The gene calls are TRBV11-2 and TRBJ1-1; 8 bases map to TRBD1. After removal of 4 bases from V and 0 bases from J, the junction contained 1 base not matched to a gene. Germline assignment: CDR1 SGHAT and CDR2 FQNNGV. CDR3 length: 14 residues. The DNA of the CDR3 is TGTGCCAGCAGCTCGACAGGGGTGAACACTGAAGCTTTCTTT. It is translated as CASSSTGVNTEAFF.

The gene calls are TRBV9 and TRBJ2-7; D is perhaps TRBD1 or TRBD2 (5 bases each). The length of the CDR3 is 16 residues. The ends were cut back, 0 bases at V and 7 bases at J, with 20 bases in the middle. Germline CDR1 SGDLS, CDR2 YYNGEE. The CDR3, as DNA: TGTGCCAGCAGCGTAGCTCAGGGACCCCCTTGGGGGGAGCAGTACTTC. This translates into CASSVAQGPPWGEQYF.

This clone was observed a single time. The chain uses TRBV28 and TRBJ2-7, with TRBD2 as a possible D gene (7 bases). CDR3 length equals 15 residues. V lost 5 bases and J lost 3, with 17 bases in between. CDR1 MDHEN and CDR2 SYDVKM come from the germline V gene. The CDR3 coding sequence is TGTGCCAGCAGTATTGGGGGGGCGTCGGACTACGAGCAGTACTTC. Translated, it gives CASSIGGASDYEQYF.

V gene TRBV11-2 combines with J gene TRBJ2-7; TRBD2 is a possible D gene (5 bases). V was pared by 1 base and J by 3 bases, with 7 bases between. The CDR3 runs to 13 residues. Germline V gene sequence: CDR1 SGHAT, CDR2 FQNNGV. The CDR3 loop is CASSLGTGYEQYF. Here the CDR3 DNA reads TGTGCCAGCAGCTTAGGGACTGGCTACGAGCAGTACTTC.

This chain connects TRBV18 to TRBJ2-4; D possibly corresponds to TRBD1 (6 bases). CDR1 KGHSH and CDR2 LQKENI come from the germline V gene. Trimming cost V 3 bases and J 8 bases, with 11 bases left between them. CDR3 length equals 13 residues. CDR3 bases: TGTGCCAGCTCACCCCGACAGGAAGACATTCAGTACTTC. Translated, it gives CASSPRQEDIQYF. Looking up the rest from reference TRBV18 and TRBJ2-4 gives the full variable domain: NAGVMQNPRHLVRRRGQEARLRCSPMKGHSHVYWYRQLPEEGLKFMVYLQKENIIDESGMPKERFSAEFPKEGPSILRIQQVVRGDSAAYFCASSPRQEDIQYFGAGTRLSVL.

This clone has only one observation. The sample carries other DNA sequences with the same CDR3. The chain employs TRBV9 and TRBJ2-2; D gene uncertain. V gave up 0 bases and J gave up 4 bases, with 1 base separating them. This CDR3 spans 12 amino acids. CDR1 and CDR2 from the germline V gene are SGDLS and YYNGEE. CDR3 sequence: CASSVVTGELFF. The CDR3 DNA follows: TGTGCCAGCAGCGTAGTCACCGGGGAGCTGTTTTTT.

The chain carries TRBV6-2 or TRBV6-3 and TRBJ2-3, with 9 bases lining up with TRBD2. The CDR3 loop spans 14 amino acids. Per the germline V gene, CDR1 is MNHEY and CDR2 is SVGEGT. The J segment lost 3 bases and the V segment lost 4 bases, leaving 2 bases of the junction unmatched. CDR3 residues: CASSSSGITDTQYF. Here the CDR3 DNA reads TGTGCCAGCAGTTCTAGCGGGATAACAGATACGCAGTATTTT.

This clone was seen once. The V and J genes are TRBV5-4 and TRBJ1-1; D is uncertain. V lost 6 bases and J lost 1, with 4 bases in between. The CDR3 is made up of 11 amino acids. Germline V CDR1 and CDR2: SGHNT, YYREEE (reference sequence). The CDR3 sequence is CASKANTEAFF. The CDR3 DNA is TGTGCCAGCAAAGCGAACACTGAAGCTTTCTTT.

This chain links TRBV24-1 with TRBJ2-3, with no clear D. This CDR3 is built from 12 residues. V lost 5 bases to trimming and J lost 4 bases, with 6 bases between them. Looked up from germline, CDR1 is KGHDR and CDR2 is SFDVKD. CDR3 sequence: CATSGFADTQYF. The CDR3 DNA sequence: TGTGCCACCAGTGGTTTTGCAGATACGCAGTATTTT.

CDR3 protein: CASSYSTAGGDFF. The DNA for the CDR3 is TGTGCCAGCAGTTACTCGACTGCCGGGGGGGATTTCTTT. V usage is TRBV6-2 or TRBV6-3 and J usage is TRBJ1-1, with D tentatively TRBD1 (5 bases). Germline assignment: CDR1 MNHEY and CDR2 SVGEGT. Trimming stripped 0 bases from V and 13 bases from J, with 15 bases between. CDR3 length: 13 residues.

The chain recombines TRBV5-6 with TRBJ2-7; the D gene is possibly TRBD1 (5 bases). The CDR3 sequence is 13 residues long. Germline V gene data show CDR1 as SGHDT and CDR2 as YYEEEE. V dropped 4 bases and J dropped 2 bases, with 10 bases sitting between them. The CDR3 protein is CASSLTTAYEQYF. The CDR3 DNA reads as TGTGCCAGCAGCCTAACGACAGCCTACGAGCAGTACTTC.

The rearrangement joins TRBV29-1 to TRBJ2-7; D might be TRBD1 (7 bases). Deletions cut 3 bases from V and 2 bases from J, with 11 bases between. The CDR3 runs to 13 residues. Per germline, CDR1 SQVTM and CDR2 ANQGSEA. DNA for the CDR3: TGCAGCGTTGACGCAGGGGGGACCTACGAGCAGTACTTC. It is translated as CSVDAGGTYEQYF.

The chain combines TRBV7-6 with TRBJ2-5; D perhaps matches TRBD1 (6 bases). V lost 6 bases and J lost 4, with 21 bases in between. Germline CDR1 reads SGHVS; CDR2 reads FNYEAQ. The length of the CDR3 is 16 residues. CDR3 protein: CASSSPRGTLGETQYF. Here the CDR3 DNA reads TGTGCCAGCAGTTCCCCGAGGGGGACCTTAGGAGAGACCCAGTACTTC.

A single count supports this clone. The chain carries TRBV11-2 and TRBJ2-1; tentative D call: TRBD2 (6 bases). CDR1 SGHAT and CDR2 FQNNGV come from the germline V gene. This CDR3 is built from 15 residues. With 3 bases removed from V and 5 bases from J, the gap between germline ends came to 14 bases. Here the CDR3 DNA reads TGTGCCAGCAGCTTCGGAGGAGGGTCTCACAATGAGCAGTTCTTC. Translated, it gives CASSFGGGSHNEQFF.

The rearrangement joins TRBV20-1 to TRBJ2-3; D gene unclear. CDR3 length: 11 residues. CDR1 is DFQATT and CDR2 is SNEGSKA in the germline V gene (reference sequence). V was cut by 5 bases and J by 5 bases, with 8 bases left in between. CDR3 amino acids: CSAPSLDTQYF. CDR3 sequence (DNA): TGCAGTGCTCCATCTCTAGATACGCAGTATTTT.

The rearrangement links TRBV20-1 to TRBJ2-7; no reliable D call. Trimming took 8 bases from V and 0 from J, leaving 8 bases between them. This CDR3 is 11 amino acids long. Looked up from germline, CDR1 is DFQATT and CDR2 is SNEGSKA (reference sequence). CDR3 residues: CSPPDSYEQYF. CDR3 DNA sequence: TGCAGTCCCCCGGACTCCTACGAGCAGTACTTC.

As for this clone: Other nucleotide sequences in the sample specify the same CDR3. The genes are TRBV28 and TRBJ1-4, with D maybe TRBD1 (5 bases). The CDR3 length is 15 residues. Germline V gives CDR1 MDHEN, CDR2 SYDVKM. Trimming stripped 3 bases from V and 0 bases from J, with 8 bases between. The CDR3 DNA reads TGTGCCAGCAGTTTGTCGGGGGCAACTAATGAAAAACTGTTTTTT. Amino acids: CASSLSGATNEKLFF.

This chain links TRBV19 with TRBJ1-5; 9 bases are shared with TRBD1. Germline CDR1 is LNHDA and CDR2 is SQIVND (reference sequence). The CDR3 runs 16 residues. Trimming cost V 4 bases and J 2 bases; bases outside gene matches: 6. The CDR3 spells CASSRTGELGNQPQHF. CDR3 bases: TGTGCCAGTAGTAGGACAGGGGAATTGGGCAATCAGCCCCAGCATTTT.

The rearrangement joins TRBV9 to TRBJ2-1; D remains unclear. V was shortened by 0 bases and J by 4 bases, with 8 bases between the two germline ends. This CDR3 is built from 14 residues. CDR1 is SGDLS, CDR2 YYNGEE, per germline. CDR3 loop: CASSVEGGYNEQFF. CDR3 nucleotide sequence: TGTGCCAGCAGCGTAGAAGGCGGTTACAATGAGCAGTTCTTC.

The J gene is TRBJ1-1, the V gene TRBV30, with TRBD1 matching 9 bases. From germline, CDR1 is GTSNPN and CDR2 SVGIG (reference sequence). The CDR3 contains 15 residues. The J segment lost 1 base and the V segment lost 2 bases, leaving 5 bases of the junction unmatched. The CDR3 sequence: CAWSPLGQGNTEAFF. CDR3 bases: TGTGCCTGGAGTCCCTTGGGACAGGGGAACACTGAAGCTTTCTTT.

This sequence joins TRBV30 and TRBJ1-5; TRBD1 might be the D (6 bases). This CDR3 spans 14 amino acids. V was shortened by 3 bases and J by 3 bases, with 12 bases between the two germline ends. Germline CDR1 GTSNPN, CDR2 SVGIG (reference sequence). The CDR3 DNA is TGTGCCTGGAGAGGGGCAGGGGTCAATCAGCCCCAGCATTTT. Its protein is CAWRGAGVNQPQHF. The full variable domain, in which reference TRBV30 and TRBJ1-5 provide the parts outside the CDR3, is SQTIHQWPATLVQPVGSPLSLECTVEGTSNPNLYWYRQAAGRGLQLLFYSVGIGQISSEVPQNLSASRPQDRQFILSSKKLLLSDSGFYLCAWRGAGVNQPQHFGDGTRLSIL.

The V and J genes are TRBV28 and TRBJ1-2, with 9 bases lining up with TRBD1. V gave up 4 bases and J gave up 8 bases; unmatched junction bases: 5. The CDR3 is made up of 13 amino acids. The germline V gene encodes CDR1 MDHEN and CDR2 SYDVKM. This CDR3 reads CASSSYRGRGYTF. In nucleotides, the CDR3 is TGTGCCAGCAGTTCGTACAGGGGGCGGGGCTACACCTTC.

The chain joins TRBV7-8 to TRBJ2-7, with D maybe TRBD2 (6 bases). Between the trimmed V and J ends, which lost 1 base and 2 bases, there was a span of 12 bases. Germline V CDR1 and CDR2: SGHVS, FQNEAQ. The CDR3 is 15 residues long. The CDR3 is CASSLVGGPTYEQYF. The CDR3, as DNA: TGTGCCAGCAGCTTAGTGGGGGGACCTACCTACGAGCAGTACTTC.